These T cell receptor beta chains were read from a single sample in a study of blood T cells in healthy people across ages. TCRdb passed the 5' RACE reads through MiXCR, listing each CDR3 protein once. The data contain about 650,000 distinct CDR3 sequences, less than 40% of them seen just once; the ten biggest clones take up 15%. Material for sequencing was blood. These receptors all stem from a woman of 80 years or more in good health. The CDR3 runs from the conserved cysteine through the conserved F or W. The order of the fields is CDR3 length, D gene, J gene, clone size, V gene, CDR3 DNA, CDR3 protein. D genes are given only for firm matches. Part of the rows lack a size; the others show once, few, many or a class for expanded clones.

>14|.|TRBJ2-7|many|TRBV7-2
TGTGCCAGCAGCTTAAATTTTCGGTCCTACGAGCAGTACTTC
CASSLNFRSYEQYF
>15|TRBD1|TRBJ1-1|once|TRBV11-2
TGTGCCAGCAGCTCCCTGACAGGGTTGAGCACTGAAGCTTTCTTT
CASSSLTGLSTEAFF
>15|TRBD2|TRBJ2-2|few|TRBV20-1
TGCAGTGCTAGGCGGGGGGAGGTAGACACCGGGGAGCTGTTTTTT
CSARRGEVDTGELFF
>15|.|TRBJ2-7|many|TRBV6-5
TGTGCCAGCAGTTACAAGGAGGGTGAAACCTACGAGCAGTACTTC
CASSYKEGETYEQYF
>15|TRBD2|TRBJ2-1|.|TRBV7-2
TGTGCCAGCAGCTTAGCGGGACTAGCCAAACTTCAGCAGTTCTTC
CASSLAGLAKLQQFF
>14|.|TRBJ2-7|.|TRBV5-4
TGTGCCAGCAGCCCGCCGGCCCCACCCTACGAGCAGTACTTC
CASSPPAPPYEQYF
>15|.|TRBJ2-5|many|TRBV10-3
TGTGCCATCAGTGAGCGACCGGGGGGCGGGGAGACCCAGTACTTC
CAISERPGGGETQYF
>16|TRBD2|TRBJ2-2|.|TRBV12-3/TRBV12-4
TGTGCCAGCAGTTTTTTGGCGGGGGTAAACACCGGGGAGCTGTTTTTT
CASSFLAGVNTGELFF
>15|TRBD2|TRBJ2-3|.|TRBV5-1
TGCGCCAGCAGCTTAACGGGGGGGAACACGGATAGGCAGTATTTT
CASSLTGGNTDRQYF
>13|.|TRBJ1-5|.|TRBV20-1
TGCAGTGCTAGGGGTTCGGCGTACCAGCCCCAGCATTTT
CSARGSAYQPQHF
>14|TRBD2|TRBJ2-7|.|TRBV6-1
TGTGCCAGCAGTGATGAGCGGGGCCGCTACGAGCAGTACTTC
CASSDERGRYEQYF
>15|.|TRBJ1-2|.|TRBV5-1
TGCGCCAGCAGCTTGGGTTCGCAGAATCACTATGGCTACACCTTC
CASSLGSQNHYGYTF
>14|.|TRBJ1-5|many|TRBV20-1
TGCAGTGCTAGGTCCGGGGGCGGCAATCAGCCCCAGCATTTT
CSARSGGGNQPQHF
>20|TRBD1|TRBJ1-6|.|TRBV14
TGTGCCAGCAGCCAAGATCCCCGGACAGGGCCCGATTCCTATAATTCACCCCTCCACTTT
CASSQDPRTGPDSYNSPLHF
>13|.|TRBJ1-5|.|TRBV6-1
TGTGCCAGCAGTGGAGACAGGAATCAGCCCCAGCATTTT
CASSGDRNQPQHF
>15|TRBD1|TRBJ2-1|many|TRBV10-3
TGTGCCATCAGTGAGTTCGACAGGGGGAAAAATGAGCAGTTCTTC
CAISEFDRGKNEQFF
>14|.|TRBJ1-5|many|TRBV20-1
TGCAGTGCTAGACCAGTGGACAGAGATCAGCCCCAGCATTTT
CSARPVDRDQPQHF
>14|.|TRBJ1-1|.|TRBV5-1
TGCGCCAGCAGCTTGGAGGGTGAGGTCACTGAAGCTTTCTTT
CASSLEGEVTEAFF
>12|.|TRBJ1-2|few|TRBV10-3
TGTGCCACCTACAGGGAAGGCGGTGGCTACACCTTC
CATYREGGGYTF
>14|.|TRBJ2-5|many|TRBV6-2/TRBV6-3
TGTGCCAGCAGCCCAACTAGATCCGGAGAGACCCAGTACTTC
CASSPTRSGETQYF
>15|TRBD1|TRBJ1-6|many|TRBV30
TGTGCCTGGACCCGGGGACAGCAGATCTTTTCACCCCTCCACTTT
CAWTRGQQIFSPLHF
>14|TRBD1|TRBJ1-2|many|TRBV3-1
TGTGCCAGCAGCCAGCTAGACGACAGGGGAGGCTACACCTTC
CASSQLDDRGGYTF
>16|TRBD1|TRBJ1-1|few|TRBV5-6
TGTGCCAGCAGCCGGCCGGACAGGATATTGAACACTGAAGCTTTCTTT
CASSRPDRILNTEAFF
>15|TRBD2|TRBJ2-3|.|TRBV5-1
TGCGCCAGCAGCTACGGGGGGGCAGGGGCAGATACGCAGTATTTT
CASSYGGAGADTQYF
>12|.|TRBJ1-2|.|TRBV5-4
TGTGCCAGCAGGGGGCGCGGCTATGGCTACACCTTC
CASRGRGYGYTF
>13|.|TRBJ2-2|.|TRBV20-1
TGCAGTGCTAGATCGGTCGTCACCGGGGAGCTGTTTTTT
CSARSVVTGELFF
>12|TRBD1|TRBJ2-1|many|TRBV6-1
TGTGCCAGCAGTACACCGACAGGGGTGCAGTTCTTC
CASSTPTGVQFF
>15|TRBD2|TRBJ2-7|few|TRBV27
TGTGCCAGCAGCTCTAGGGCGGGGGGGCCCCACGAGCAGTACTTC
CASSSRAGGPHEQYF
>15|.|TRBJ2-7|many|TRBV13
TGTGCCAGCAGCACAATAACGGACCCCTCCTACGAGCAGTACTTC
CASSTITDPSYEQYF
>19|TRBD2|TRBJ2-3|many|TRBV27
TGTGCCAGCAGTCGAGGACTAGCGGGGGGGTTTATCAGCACAGATACGCAGTATTTT
CASSRGLAGGFISTDTQYF
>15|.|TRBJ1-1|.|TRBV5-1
TGCGCCAGCACCAGACAGGTTTCAATGAACACTGAAGCTTTCTTT
CASTRQVSMNTEAFF
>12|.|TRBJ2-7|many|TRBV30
TGTGCCTGGGCCGGAGGGTCCTACGAGCAGTACTTC
CAWAGGSYEQYF
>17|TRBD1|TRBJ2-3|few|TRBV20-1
TGCAGTGCTAGAGCCAACCAGGGGGCGCCCAGCACAGATACGCAGTATTTT
CSARANQGAPSTDTQYF
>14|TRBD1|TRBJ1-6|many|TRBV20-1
TGCAGTGCGACCGGGACAGTCAGCAATTCACCCCTCCACTTT
CSATGTVSNSPLHF
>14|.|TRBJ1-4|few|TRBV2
TGTGCCAGCAGGCTGGCTACAACTAATGAAAAACTGTTTTTT
CASRLATTNEKLFF
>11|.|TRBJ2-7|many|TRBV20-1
TGCAGTGCTAGTATAGGTTACGAGCAGTACTTC
CSASIGYEQYF
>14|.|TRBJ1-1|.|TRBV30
TGTGCCTGGTCCCTTCGGAATTTGAACACTGAAGCTTTCTTT
CAWSLRNLNTEAFF
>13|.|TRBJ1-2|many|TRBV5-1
TGCGCCAGCAGCTTGGACGGTGGGGTCGGCTACACCTTC
CASSLDGGVGYTF
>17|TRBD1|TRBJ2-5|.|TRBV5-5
TGTGCCAGCAGCTTAGGGGGGACAGGAGGTCCGCAAGAGACCCAGTACTTC
CASSLGGTGGPQETQYF
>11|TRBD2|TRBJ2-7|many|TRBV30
TGTGCCTGGACCGAGGGAGGGTCCAAGTACTTC
CAWTEGGSKYF
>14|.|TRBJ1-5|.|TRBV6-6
TGTGCCAGCAGCTACGCGGCCCAGGGCGGGCCCCAGCATTTT
CASSYAAQGGPQHF
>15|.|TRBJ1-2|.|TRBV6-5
TGTGCCAGCAGGGACGGGGGAGGAGCTATCTATGGCTACACCTTC
CASRDGGGAIYGYTF